Included here is one T cell receptor (beta chain) sequence, with context. In germline, CDR1 is KGHSH, CDR2 LQKENI. CDR3 size: 13 residues. V lost 5 bases, J lost 4 bases, and 4 bases stayed unmatched. Produced via immunoSEQ multiplex PCR; TCRdb's table is partial and in-frame only. Of some 5,000 clones in the sample, 85% were seen once. This specimen comes from a study of brain metastases from non-small cell lung cancer. Sequencing input: primary lung tumor tissue. The TCR was taken from a donor aged 40 or older with non-small cell lung cancer. This chain connects TRBV18 to TRBJ2-5; TRBD1 matches 7 bases. The CDR3 DNA follows: TGTGCCAGCTCAACCCGACAGGGAGAGACCCAGTACTTC. This gives the protein CASSTRQGETQYF.